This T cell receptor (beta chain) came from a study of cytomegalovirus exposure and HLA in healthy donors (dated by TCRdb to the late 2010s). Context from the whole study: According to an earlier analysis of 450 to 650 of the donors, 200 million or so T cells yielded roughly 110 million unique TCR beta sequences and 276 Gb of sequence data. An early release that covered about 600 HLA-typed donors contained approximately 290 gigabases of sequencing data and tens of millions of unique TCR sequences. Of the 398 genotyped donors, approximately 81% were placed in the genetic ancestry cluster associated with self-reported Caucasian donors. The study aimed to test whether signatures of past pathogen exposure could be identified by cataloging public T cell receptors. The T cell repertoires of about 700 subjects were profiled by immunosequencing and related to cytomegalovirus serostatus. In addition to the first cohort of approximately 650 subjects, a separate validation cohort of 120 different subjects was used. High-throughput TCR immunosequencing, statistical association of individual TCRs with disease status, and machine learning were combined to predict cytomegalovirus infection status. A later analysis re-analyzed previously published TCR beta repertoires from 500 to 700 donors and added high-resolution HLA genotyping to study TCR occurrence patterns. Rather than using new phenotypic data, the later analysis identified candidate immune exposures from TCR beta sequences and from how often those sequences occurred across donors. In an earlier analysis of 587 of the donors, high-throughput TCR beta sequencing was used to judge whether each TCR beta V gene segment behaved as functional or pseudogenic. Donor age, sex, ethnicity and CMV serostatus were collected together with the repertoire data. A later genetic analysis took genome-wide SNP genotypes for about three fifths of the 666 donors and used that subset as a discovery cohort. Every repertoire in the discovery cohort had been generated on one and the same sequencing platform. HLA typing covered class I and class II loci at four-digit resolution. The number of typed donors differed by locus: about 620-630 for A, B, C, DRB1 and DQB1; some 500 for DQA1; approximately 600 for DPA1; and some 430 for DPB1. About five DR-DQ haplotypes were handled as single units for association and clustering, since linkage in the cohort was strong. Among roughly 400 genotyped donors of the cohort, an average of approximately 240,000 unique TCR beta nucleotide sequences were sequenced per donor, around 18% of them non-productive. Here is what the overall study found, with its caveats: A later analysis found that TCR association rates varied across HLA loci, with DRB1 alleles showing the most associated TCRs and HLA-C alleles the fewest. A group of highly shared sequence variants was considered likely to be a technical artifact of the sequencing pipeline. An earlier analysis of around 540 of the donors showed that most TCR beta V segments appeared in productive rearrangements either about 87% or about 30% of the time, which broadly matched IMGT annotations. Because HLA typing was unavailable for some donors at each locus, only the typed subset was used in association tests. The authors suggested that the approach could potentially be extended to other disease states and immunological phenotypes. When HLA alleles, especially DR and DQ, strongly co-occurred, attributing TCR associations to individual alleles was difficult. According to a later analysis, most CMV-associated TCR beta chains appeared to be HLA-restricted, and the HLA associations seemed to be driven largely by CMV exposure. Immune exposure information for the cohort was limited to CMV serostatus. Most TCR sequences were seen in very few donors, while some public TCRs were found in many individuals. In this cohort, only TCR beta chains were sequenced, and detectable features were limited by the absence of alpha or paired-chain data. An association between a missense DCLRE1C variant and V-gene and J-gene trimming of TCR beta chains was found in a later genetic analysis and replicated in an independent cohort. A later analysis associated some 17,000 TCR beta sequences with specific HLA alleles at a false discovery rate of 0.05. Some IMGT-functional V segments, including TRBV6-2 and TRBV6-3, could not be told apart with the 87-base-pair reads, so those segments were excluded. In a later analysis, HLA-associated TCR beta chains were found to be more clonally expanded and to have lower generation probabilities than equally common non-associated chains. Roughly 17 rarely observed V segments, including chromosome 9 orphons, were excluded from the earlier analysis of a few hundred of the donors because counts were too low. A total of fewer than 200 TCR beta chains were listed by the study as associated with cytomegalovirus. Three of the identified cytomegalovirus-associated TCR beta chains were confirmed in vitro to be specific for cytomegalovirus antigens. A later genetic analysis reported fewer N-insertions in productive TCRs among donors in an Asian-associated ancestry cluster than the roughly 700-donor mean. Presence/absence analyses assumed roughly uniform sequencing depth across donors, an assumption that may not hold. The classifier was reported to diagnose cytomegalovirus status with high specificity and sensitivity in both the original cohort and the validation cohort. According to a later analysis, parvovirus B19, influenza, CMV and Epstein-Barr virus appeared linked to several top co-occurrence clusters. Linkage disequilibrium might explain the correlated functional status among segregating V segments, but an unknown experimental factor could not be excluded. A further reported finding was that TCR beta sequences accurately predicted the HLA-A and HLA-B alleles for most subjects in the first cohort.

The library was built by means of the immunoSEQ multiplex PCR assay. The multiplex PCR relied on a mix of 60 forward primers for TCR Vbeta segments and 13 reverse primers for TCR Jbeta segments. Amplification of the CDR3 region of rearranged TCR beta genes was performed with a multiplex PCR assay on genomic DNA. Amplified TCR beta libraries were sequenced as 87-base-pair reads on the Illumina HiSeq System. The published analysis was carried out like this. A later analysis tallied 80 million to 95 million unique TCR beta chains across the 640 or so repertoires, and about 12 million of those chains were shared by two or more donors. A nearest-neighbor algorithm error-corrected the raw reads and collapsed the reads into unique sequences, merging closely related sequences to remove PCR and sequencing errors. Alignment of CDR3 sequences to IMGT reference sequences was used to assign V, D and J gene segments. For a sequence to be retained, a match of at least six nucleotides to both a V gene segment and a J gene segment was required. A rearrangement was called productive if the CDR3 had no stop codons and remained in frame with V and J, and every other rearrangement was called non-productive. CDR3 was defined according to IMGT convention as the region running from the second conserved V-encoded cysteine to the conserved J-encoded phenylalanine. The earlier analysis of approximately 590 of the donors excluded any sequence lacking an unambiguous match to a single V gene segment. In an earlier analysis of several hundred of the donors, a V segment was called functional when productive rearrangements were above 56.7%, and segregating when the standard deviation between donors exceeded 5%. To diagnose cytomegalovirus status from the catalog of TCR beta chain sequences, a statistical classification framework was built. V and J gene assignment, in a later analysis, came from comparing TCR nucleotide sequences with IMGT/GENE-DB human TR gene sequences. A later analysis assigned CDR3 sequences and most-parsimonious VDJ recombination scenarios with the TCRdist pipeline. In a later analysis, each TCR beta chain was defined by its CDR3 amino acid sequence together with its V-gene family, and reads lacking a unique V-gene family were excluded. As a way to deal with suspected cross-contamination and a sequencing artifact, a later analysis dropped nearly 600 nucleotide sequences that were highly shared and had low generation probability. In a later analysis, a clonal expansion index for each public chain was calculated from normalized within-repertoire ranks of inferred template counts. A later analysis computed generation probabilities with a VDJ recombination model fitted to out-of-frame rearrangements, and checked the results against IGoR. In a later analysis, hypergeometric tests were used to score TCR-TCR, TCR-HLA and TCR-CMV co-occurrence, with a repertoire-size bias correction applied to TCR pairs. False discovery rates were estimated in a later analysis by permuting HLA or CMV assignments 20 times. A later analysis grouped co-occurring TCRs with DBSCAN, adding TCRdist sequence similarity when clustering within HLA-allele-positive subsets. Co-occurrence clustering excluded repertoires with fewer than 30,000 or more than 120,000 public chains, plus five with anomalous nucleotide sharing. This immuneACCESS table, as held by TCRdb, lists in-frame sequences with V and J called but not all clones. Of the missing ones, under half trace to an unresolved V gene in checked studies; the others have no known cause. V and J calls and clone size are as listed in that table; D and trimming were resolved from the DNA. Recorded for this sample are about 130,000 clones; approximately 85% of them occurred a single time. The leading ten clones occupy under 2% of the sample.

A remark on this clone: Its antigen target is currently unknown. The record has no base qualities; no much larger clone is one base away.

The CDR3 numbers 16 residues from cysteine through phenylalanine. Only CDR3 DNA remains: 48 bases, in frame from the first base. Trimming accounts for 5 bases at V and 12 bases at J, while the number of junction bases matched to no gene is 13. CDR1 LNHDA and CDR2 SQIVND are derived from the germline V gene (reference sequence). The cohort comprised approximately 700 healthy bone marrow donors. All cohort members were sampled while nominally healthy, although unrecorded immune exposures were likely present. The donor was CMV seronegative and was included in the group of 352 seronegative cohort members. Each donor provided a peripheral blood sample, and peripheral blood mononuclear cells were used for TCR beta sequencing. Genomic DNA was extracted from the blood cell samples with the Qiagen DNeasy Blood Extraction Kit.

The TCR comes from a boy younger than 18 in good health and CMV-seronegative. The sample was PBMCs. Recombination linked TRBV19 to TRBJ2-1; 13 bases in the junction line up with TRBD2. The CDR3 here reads CASSAPLGTSGTWQFF. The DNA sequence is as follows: TGTGCCAGTAGTGCCCCCCTCGGGACTAGCGGGACTTGGCAGTTCTTC.